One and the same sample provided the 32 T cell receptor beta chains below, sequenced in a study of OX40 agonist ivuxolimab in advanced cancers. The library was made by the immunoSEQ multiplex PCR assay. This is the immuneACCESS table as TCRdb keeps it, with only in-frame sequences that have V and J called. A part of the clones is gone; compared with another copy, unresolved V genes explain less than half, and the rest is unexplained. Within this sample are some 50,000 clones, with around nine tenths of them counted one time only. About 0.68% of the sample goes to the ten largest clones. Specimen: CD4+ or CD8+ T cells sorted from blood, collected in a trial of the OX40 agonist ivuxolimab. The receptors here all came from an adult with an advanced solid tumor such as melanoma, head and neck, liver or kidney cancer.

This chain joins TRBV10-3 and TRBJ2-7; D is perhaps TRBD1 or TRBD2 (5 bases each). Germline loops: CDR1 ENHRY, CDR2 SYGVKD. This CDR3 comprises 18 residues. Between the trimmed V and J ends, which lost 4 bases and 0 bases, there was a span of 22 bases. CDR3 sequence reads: CAISGGAGMGVVSYEQYF. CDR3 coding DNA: TGTGCCATCAGTGGAGGGGCAGGGATGGGTGTTGTCTCCTACGAGCAGTACTTC.

Here the CDR3 reads CASSLAVGSTEAFF. CDR3 bases: TGTGCCAGCAGCTTAGCGGTCGGCAGTACTGAAGCTTTCTTT. This chain joins TRBV7-8 and TRBJ1-1; D gene ambiguous. V was trimmed by 0 bases and J by 5 bases, leaving 10 bases between them. Germline V CDR1 and CDR2: SGHVS, FQNEAQ. The CDR3 totals 14 residues.

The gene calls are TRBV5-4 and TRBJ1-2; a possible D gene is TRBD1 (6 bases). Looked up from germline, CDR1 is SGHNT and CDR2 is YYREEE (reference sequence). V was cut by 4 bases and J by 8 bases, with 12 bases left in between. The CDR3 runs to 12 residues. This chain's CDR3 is CASSRTARGYTF. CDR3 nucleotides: TGTGCCAGCAGCCGGACAGCTCGGGGCTACACCTTC.

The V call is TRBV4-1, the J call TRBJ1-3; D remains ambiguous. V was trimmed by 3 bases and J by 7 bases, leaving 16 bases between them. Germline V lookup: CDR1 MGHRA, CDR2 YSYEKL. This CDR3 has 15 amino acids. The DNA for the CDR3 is TGCGCCAGCAGCCAGTTTAGTAACTCCGGGAACACCATATATTTT. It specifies CASSQFSNSGNTIYF.

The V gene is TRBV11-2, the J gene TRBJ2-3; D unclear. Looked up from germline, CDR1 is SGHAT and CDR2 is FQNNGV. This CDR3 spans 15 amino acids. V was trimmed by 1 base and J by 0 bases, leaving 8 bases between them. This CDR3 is CASSLVPVSTDTQYF. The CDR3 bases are TGTGCCAGCAGCTTAGTGCCGGTCAGCACAGATACGCAGTATTTT.

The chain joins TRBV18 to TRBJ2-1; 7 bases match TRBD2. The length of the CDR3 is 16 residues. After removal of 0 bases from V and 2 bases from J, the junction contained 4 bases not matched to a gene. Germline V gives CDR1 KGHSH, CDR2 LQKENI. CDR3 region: CASSPPPLAAYNEQFF. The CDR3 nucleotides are TGTGCCAGCTCACCACCCCCGCTAGCGGCCTACAATGAGCAGTTCTTC.

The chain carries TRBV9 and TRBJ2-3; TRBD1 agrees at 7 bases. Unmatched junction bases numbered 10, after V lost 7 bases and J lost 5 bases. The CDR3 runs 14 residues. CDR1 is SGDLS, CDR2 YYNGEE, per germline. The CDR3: CASARDRFLDTQYF. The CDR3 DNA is TGTGCCAGCGCTCGGGACAGATTTTTAGATACGCAGTATTTT.

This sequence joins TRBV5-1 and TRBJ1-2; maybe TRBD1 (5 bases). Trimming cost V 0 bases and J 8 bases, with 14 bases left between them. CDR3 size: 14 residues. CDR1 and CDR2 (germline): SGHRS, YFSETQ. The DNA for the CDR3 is TGCGCCAGCAGCTTGGACCAGGGAGTTGGCGGCTACACCTTC. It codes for CASSLDQGVGGYTF.

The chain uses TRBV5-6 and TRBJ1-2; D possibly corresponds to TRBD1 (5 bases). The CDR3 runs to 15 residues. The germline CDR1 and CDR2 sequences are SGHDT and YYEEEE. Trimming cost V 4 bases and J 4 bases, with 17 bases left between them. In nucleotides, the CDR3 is TGTGCCAGCAGCCCGGGAGGTGGGGGGGGCTATGGCTACACCTTC. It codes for CASSPGGGGGYGYTF.

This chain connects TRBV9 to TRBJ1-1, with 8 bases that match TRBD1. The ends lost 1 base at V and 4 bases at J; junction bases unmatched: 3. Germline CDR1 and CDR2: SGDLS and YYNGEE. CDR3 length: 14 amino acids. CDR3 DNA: TGTGCCAGCAGCGTACAGGGGGCGGGCACTGAAGCTTTCTTT. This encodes CASSVQGAGTEAFF.

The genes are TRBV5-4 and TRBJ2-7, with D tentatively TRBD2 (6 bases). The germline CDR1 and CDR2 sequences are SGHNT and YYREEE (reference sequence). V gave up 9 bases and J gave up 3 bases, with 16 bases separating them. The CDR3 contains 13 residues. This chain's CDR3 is CATEGPGSYEQYF. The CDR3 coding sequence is TGTGCCACCGAGGGCCCCGGGAGCTACGAGCAGTACTTC.

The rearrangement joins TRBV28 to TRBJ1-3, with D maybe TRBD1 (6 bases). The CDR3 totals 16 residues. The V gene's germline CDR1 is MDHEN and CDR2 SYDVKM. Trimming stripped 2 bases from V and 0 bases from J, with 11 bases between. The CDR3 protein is CASSLRGRGSGNTIYF. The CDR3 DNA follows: TGTGCCAGCAGTTTAAGGGGCAGGGGCTCTGGAAACACCATATATTTT.

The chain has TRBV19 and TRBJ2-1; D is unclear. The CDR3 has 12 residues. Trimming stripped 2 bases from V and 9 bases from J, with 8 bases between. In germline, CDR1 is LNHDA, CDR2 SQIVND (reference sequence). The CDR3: CASSISVAEQFF. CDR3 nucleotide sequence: TGTGCCAGTAGTATATCAGTAGCTGAGCAGTTCTTC.

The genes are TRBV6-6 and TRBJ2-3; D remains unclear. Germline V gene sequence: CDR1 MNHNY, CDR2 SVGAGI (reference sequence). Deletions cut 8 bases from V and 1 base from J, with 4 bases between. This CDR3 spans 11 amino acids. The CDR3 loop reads CASRGTDTQYF. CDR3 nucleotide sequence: TGTGCCAGCCGGGGCACAGATACGCAGTATTTT.

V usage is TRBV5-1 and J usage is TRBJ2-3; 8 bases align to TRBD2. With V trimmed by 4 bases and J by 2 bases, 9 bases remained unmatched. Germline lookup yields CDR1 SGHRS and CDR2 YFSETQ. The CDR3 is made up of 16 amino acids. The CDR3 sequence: CASSPGLAGPTDTQYF. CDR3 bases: TGCGCCAGCAGCCCGGGCCTAGCGGGTCCCACAGATACGCAGTATTTT.

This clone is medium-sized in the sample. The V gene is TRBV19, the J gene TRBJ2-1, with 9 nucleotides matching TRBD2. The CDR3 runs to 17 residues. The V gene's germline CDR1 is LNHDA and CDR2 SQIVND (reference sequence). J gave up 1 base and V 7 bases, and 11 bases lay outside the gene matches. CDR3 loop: CASNIGAGGGSYNEQFF. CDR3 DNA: TGTGCCAGTAACATCGGAGCGGGAGGAGGTTCCTACAATGAGCAGTTCTTC.

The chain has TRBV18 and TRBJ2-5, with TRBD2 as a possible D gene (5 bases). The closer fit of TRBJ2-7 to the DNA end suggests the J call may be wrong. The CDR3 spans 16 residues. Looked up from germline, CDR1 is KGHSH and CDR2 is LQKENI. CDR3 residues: CASSLYPGTETYEQYF. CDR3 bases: TGTGCCAGCTCACTCTATCCGGGAACAGAAACCTACGAGCAGTACTTC.

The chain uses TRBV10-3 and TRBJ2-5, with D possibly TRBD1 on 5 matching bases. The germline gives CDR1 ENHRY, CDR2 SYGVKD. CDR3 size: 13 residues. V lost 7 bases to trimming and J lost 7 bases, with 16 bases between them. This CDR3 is CAITGHHSGTQYF. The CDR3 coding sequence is TGTGCCATCACCGGACATCACTCGGGGACCCAGTACTTC.

The CDR3 spells CSAAELETQYF. CDR3 nucleotides: TGCAGTGCTGCGGAATTGGAGACCCAGTACTTC. The chain links TRBV20-1 to TRBJ2-5; no definite D call. The CDR3 has 11 residues. Per germline, CDR1 DFQATT and CDR2 SNEGSKA (reference sequence). Trimming removed 5 bases from V and 5 bases from J, with 9 bases in between.

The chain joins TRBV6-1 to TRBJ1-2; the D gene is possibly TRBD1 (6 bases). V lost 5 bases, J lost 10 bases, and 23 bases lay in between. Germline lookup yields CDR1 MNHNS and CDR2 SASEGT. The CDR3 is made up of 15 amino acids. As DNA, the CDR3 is TGTGCCAGCAGTCGAGGGGCTACAGGGCTTATAACCTACACCTTC. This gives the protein CASSRGATGLITYTF.

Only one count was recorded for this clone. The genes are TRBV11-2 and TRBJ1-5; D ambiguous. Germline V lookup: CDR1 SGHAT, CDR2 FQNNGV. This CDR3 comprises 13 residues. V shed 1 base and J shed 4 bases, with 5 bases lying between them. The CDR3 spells CASSLASNQPQHF. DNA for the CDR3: TGTGCCAGCAGCTTAGCCTCGAATCAGCCCCAGCATTTT.

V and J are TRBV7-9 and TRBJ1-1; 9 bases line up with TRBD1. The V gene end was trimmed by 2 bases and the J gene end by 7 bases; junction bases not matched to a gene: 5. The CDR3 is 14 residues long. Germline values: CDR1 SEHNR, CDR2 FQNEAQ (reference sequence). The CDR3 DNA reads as TGTGCCAGCAGCTTACGTGGGACAGGGCGTGAAGCTTTCTTT. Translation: CASSLRGTGREAFF.

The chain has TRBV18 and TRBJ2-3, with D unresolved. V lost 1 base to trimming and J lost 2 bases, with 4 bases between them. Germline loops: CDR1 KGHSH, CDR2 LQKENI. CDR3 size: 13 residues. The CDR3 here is CASSPLITDTQYF. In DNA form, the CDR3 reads TGTGCCAGCTCACCACTGATCACAGATACGCAGTATTTT.

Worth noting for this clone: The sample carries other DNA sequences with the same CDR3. This CDR3 is CASSEALRGAGGYTF. The CDR3 nucleotides are TGTGCCAGCAGTGAAGCGCTTCGGGGGGCGGGTGGCTACACCTTC. The chain employs TRBV2 and TRBJ1-2; D perhaps matches TRBD1 (6 bases). Trimming left V 0 bases short and J 7 bases short, with 15 bases between. CDR1 is SNHLY, CDR2 FYNNEI, per germline. The CDR3 is 15 amino acids.

CDR3 bases: TGTGCCAGCAGTTTAGGGGGGGGCTCCACCTACGAGCAGTACTTC. Amino acid sequence: CASSLGGGSTYEQYF. The genes are TRBV27 and TRBJ2-7; weak D call: TRBD2 (7 bases). Germline V CDR1 and CDR2: MNHEY, SMNVEV (reference sequence). The CDR3 runs to 15 residues. Trimming removed 2 bases at V and 2 bases at J, with 13 bases between.

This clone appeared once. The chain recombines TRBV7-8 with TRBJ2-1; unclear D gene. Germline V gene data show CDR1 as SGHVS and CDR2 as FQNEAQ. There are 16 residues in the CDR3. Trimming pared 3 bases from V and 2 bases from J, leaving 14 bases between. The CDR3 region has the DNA TGTGCCAGCAGCTTTCGGCCCCGAAGAACCTACAATGAGCAGTTCTTC. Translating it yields CASSFRPRRTYNEQFF.

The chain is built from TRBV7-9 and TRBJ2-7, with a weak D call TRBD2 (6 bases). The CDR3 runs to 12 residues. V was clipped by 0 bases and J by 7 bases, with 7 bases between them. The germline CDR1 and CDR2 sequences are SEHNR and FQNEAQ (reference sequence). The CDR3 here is CASSLAGGEQYF. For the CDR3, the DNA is TGTGCCAGCAGCTTAGCGGGGGGTGAGCAGTACTTC.

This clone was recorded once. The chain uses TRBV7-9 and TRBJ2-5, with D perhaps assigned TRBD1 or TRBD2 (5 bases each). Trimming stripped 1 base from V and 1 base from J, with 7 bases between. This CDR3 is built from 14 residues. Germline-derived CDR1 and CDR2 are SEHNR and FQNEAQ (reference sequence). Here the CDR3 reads CASSLVGAQETQYF. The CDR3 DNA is TGTGCCAGCAGCTTAGTCGGGGCCCAAGAGACCCAGTACTTC. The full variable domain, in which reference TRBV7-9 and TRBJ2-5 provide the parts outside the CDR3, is DTGVSQNPRHKITKRGQNVTFRCDPISEHNRLYWYRQTLGQGPEFLTYFQNEAQLEKSRLLSDRFSAERPKGSFSTLEIQRTEQGDSAMYLCASSLVGAQETQYFGPGTRLLVL.

Here the CDR3 DNA reads TGTGCCTGGACCCCCGAGGGTCCCACCGTACCGTTCTTC. As protein: CAWTPEGPTVPFF. The V call is TRBV30, the J call TRBJ2-1; possibly TRBD2 for D (5 bases). Germline loops: CDR1 GTSNPN, CDR2 SVGIG (reference sequence). The germline V and J ends were trimmed by 4 bases and 15 bases, with 22 bases remaining between them. This CDR3 is built from 13 residues.

The CDR3 loop reads CAHSPGGGETQYF. CDR3 DNA sequence: TGTGCCCACAGCCCGGGAGGGGGTGAGACCCAGTACTTC. The V and J genes are TRBV30 and TRBJ2-5; the match to TRBD2 covers 8 bases. The trim removed 8 bases at V and 5 bases at J, leaving 10 bases unmatched. Germline loops: CDR1 GTSNPN, CDR2 SVGIG (reference sequence). There are 13 residues in the CDR3.

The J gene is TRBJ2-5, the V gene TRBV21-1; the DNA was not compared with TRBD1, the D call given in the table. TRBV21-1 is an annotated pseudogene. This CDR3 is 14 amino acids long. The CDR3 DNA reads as TGTGCCAGCACCCTAGACAGGGGTCAAGAGACCCAGTACTTC. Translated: CASTLDRGQETQYF.

CDR3 in DNA: TGTGCCAGCAGCCCAACGGGAGTCAGGTCCTACGAGCAGTACTTC. Translating it yields CASSPTGVRSYEQYF. The rearrangement uses TRBV11-2 and TRBJ2-7, with TRBD2 as a possible D gene (6 bases). Germline lookup yields CDR1 SGHAT and CDR2 FQNNGV. The CDR3 runs 15 residues. The V end was cut by 5 bases, the J end by 1 base, with 15 bases between.